This T cell receptor beta chain was sequenced for a study of blood T cell repertoires in COVID-19. Across the study: The United States, Italy and Spain supplied acute and convalescent COVID-19 samples.

Germline V gives CDR1 LGHNA, CDR2 YSLEER. The CDR3 has 13 amino acids. V dropped 4 bases and J dropped 6 bases, with 9 bases sitting between them. In the study's own analysis: Reference gene primer amplification gave estimated nucleated cell counts. Repertoires were generated with immunoSEQ multiplex PCR, while TCRdb's copy carries only in-frame clones and drops some. The V and J calls and clone size were taken over from that table, and D and trimming were inferred from the DNA. The sample includes some 230,000 clones, roughly four fifths of them seen just once. The source of this sequence is a woman aged 60 to 75 with acute or convalescent COVID-19. The chain uses TRBV4-3 and TRBJ2-2; D gene unclear. Sequencing was done on a sample of peripheral blood. CDR3 bases: TGCGCCAGCAGCCCGAATAGTCCCGGGGAGCTGTTTTTT. Translation: CASSPNSPGELFF.